These T cell receptor beta chains were read from a single sample in a study of blood T cell repertoires in COVID-19. Data came from immunoSEQ multiplex PCR; TCRdb stores just in-frame clones and leaves some out. The sample contains roughly 230,000 clones, about 80% of which appear only once. Input material: PBMCs or T cells enriched from blood (not recorded which). These receptors all come from a man in his fifties or sixties who had recovered from COVID-19. The CDR3 runs from the conserved cysteine through the conserved F or W. A D gene is named only where the DNA matches it firmly. Expanded clones get a size class; other rows say once, few or many, or leave the size out.

d_gene: TRBD2; j_gene: TRBJ2-2; len: 12; abundance: .; v_gene: TRBV3-1/TRBV3-2; CDR3aa: CAAGVNTGELFF; CDR3nt: TGTGCCGCGGGGGTGAACACCGGGGAGCTGTTTTTT
d_gene: TRBD1; j_gene: TRBJ1-1; len: 14; abundance: .; v_gene: TRBV2; CDR3aa: CASTVRGQGTEAFF; CDR3nt: TGTGCCAGCACCGTCAGGGGGCAGGGCACTGAAGCTTTCTTT
d_gene: TRBD2; j_gene: TRBJ2-2; len: 17; abundance: .; v_gene: TRBV24-1; CDR3aa: CATSPAGTSPTTGELFF; CDR3nt: TGTGCCACCAGTCCTGCTGGGACTAGCCCCACCACCGGGGAGCTGTTTTTT
d_gene: TRBD2; j_gene: TRBJ2-7; len: 15; abundance: .; v_gene: TRBV7-2; CDR3aa: CASSPLALGSYEQYF; CDR3nt: TGTGCCAGCAGCCCACTAGCGTTAGGATCCTACGAGCAGTACTTC
d_gene: .; j_gene: TRBJ1-2; len: 13; abundance: .; v_gene: TRBV25-1; CDR3aa: CASSMQGTGFYTF; CDR3nt: TGTGCCAGCTCCATGCAGGGTACCGGATTCTACACCTTC
d_gene: .; j_gene: TRBJ2-5; len: 15; abundance: .; v_gene: TRBV10-2; CDR3aa: CASSEFGSRQETQYF; CDR3nt: TGCGCCAGCAGTGAGTTCGGGAGTCGGCAAGAGACCCAGTACTTC
d_gene: .; j_gene: TRBJ1-1; len: 15; abundance: once; v_gene: TRBV3-1/TRBV3-2; CDR3aa: CASSQGLQGWTEAFF; CDR3nt: TGTGCCAGCAGCCAAGGACTTCAGGGATGGACTGAAGCTTTCTTT
d_gene: TRBD2; j_gene: TRBJ2-1; len: 15; abundance: .; v_gene: TRBV14; CDR3aa: CASSFLAGGYNEQFF; CDR3nt: TGTGCCAGCAGCTTCCTAGCGGGAGGCTACAATGAGCAGTTCTTC
d_gene: .; j_gene: TRBJ2-1; len: 16; abundance: few; v_gene: TRBV7-6; CDR3aa: CASSPQILTGNNEQFF; CDR3nt: TGTGCCAGCAGCCCCCAAATCCTGACGGGAAACAATGAGCAGTTCTTC
d_gene: .; j_gene: TRBJ2-7; len: 11; abundance: once; v_gene: TRBV20-1; CDR3aa: CSARESYEQYF; CDR3nt: TGCAGTGCTAGGGAGTCCTACGAGCAGTACTTC
d_gene: .; j_gene: TRBJ1-2; len: 17; abundance: .; v_gene: TRBV5-1; CDR3aa: CASSFGRGAHPNYGYTF; CDR3nt: TGCGCCAGCAGCTTTGGGCGGGGGGCTCATCCTAACTATGGCTACACCTTC
d_gene: .; j_gene: TRBJ1-2; len: 11; abundance: .; v_gene: TRBV20-1; CDR3aa: CSARTRDGYTF; CDR3nt: TGCAGTGCTAGAACCCGAGATGGCTACACCTTC
d_gene: .; j_gene: TRBJ1-2; len: 17; abundance: .; v_gene: TRBV7-8; CDR3aa: CASSLATDGGTDYGYTF; CDR3nt: TGTGCCAGCAGCTTAGCGACTGACGGGGGGACCGACTATGGCTACACCTTC
d_gene: .; j_gene: TRBJ1-1; len: 13; abundance: .; v_gene: TRBV14; CDR3aa: CASSRQMNTEAFF; CDR3nt: TGTGCCAGCAGCCGACAGATGAACACTGAAGCTTTCTTT
d_gene: .; j_gene: TRBJ2-3; len: 17; abundance: .; v_gene: TRBV7-7; CDR3aa: CASSLGMAGPQFDTQYF; CDR3nt: TGTGCTAGCAGCTTAGGAATGGCGGGGCCCCAGTTCGATACGCAGTATTTT
d_gene: .; j_gene: TRBJ1-5; len: 15; abundance: .; v_gene: TRBV6-2/TRBV6-3; CDR3aa: CASSYSFQGNQPQHF; CDR3nt: TGTGCCAGCAGTTACTCGTTTCAGGGAAATCAGCCCCAGCATTTT
d_gene: .; j_gene: TRBJ2-1; len: 15; abundance: .; v_gene: TRBV6-6; CDR3aa: CASRKAETSYNEQFF; CDR3nt: TGTGCCAGCAGAAAAGCGGAGACGTCCTACAATGAGCAGTTCTTC
d_gene: TRBD1; j_gene: TRBJ1-2; len: 16; abundance: .; v_gene: TRBV9; CDR3aa: CASSPRTGSMNYGYTF; CDR3nt: TGTGCCAGCAGCCCAAGGACAGGTTCGATGAACTATGGCTACACCTTC
d_gene: .; j_gene: TRBJ1-1; len: 14; abundance: .; v_gene: TRBV5-4; CDR3aa: CASSVGSWNTEAFF; CDR3nt: TGTGCCAGCAGCGTCGGGAGTTGGAACACTGAAGCTTTCTTT
d_gene: TRBD1; j_gene: TRBJ1-6; len: 14; abundance: .; v_gene: TRBV3-1/TRBV3-2; CDR3aa: CASSPGQSNSPLHF; CDR3nt: TGTGCCAGCAGCCCGGGACAGAGTAATTCACCCCTCCACTTT
d_gene: TRBD1; j_gene: TRBJ1-5; len: 15; abundance: few; v_gene: TRBV18; CDR3aa: CASSPRTGEEQPQHF; CDR3nt: TGTGCCAGCTCACCTCGGACAGGGGAGGAACAGCCCCAGCATTTT
d_gene: .; j_gene: TRBJ1-2; len: 16; abundance: once; v_gene: TRBV5-6; CDR3aa: CASSLDVLGTGDGYTF; CDR3nt: TGTGCCAGCAGCTTGGACGTTCTCGGGACGGGGGATGGCTACACCTTC
d_gene: TRBD1; j_gene: TRBJ2-7; len: 16; abundance: .; v_gene: TRBV5-8; CDR3aa: CASSSVRQGVTYEQYF; CDR3nt: TGTGCCAGCAGCTCGGTGAGACAGGGGGTTACCTACGAGCAGTACTTC
d_gene: TRBD2; j_gene: TRBJ2-7; len: 17; abundance: .; v_gene: TRBV28; CDR3aa: CASSVGLAGEGSYEQYF; CDR3nt: TGTGCCAGCAGTGTGGGACTAGCGGGAGAGGGGAGCTACGAGCAGTACTTC
d_gene: .; j_gene: TRBJ2-2; len: 17; abundance: .; v_gene: TRBV4-3; CDR3aa: CASSQEIGRGATGELFF; CDR3nt: TGCGCCAGCAGCCAAGAAATCGGGAGAGGCGCCACCGGGGAGCTGTTTTTT
d_gene: TRBD2; j_gene: TRBJ2-2; len: 16; abundance: many; v_gene: TRBV9; CDR3aa: CASSAAAGLAAGELFF; CDR3nt: TGTGCCAGCAGCGCGGCAGCGGGACTAGCCGCCGGGGAGCTGTTTTTT
d_gene: .; j_gene: TRBJ2-1; len: 16; abundance: once; v_gene: TRBV7-9; CDR3aa: CASSLSRVAGQHEQFF; CDR3nt: TGTGCCAGCAGCTTAAGTAGAGTAGCGGGACAGCATGAGCAGTTCTTC
d_gene: .; j_gene: TRBJ2-5; len: 12; abundance: .; v_gene: TRBV7-9; CDR3aa: CASSQAGETQYF; CDR3nt: TGTGCCAGCAGTCAGGCGGGGGAGACCCAGTACTTC
d_gene: TRBD2; j_gene: TRBJ2-3; len: 14; abundance: .; v_gene: TRBV7-3; CDR3aa: CASSSGTISDTQYF; CDR3nt: TGTGCCAGCAGCTCCGGGACTATATCAGATACGCAGTATTTT
d_gene: .; j_gene: TRBJ1-2; len: 13; abundance: .; v_gene: TRBV28; CDR3aa: CASGSGVRYGYTF; CDR3nt: TGTGCCAGCGGCTCGGGGGTAAGATATGGCTACACCTTC
d_gene: TRBD1; j_gene: TRBJ2-1; len: 17; abundance: .; v_gene: TRBV5-5; CDR3aa: CASSHQPTGGIYNEQFF; CDR3nt: TGTGCCAGCAGCCACCAACCCACAGGGGGTATATACAATGAGCAGTTCTTC
d_gene: TRBD1; j_gene: TRBJ1-2; len: 14; abundance: .; v_gene: TRBV6-5; CDR3aa: CASSLDRGDGGYTF; CDR3nt: TGTGCCAGCAGTCTAGACAGGGGTGATGGCGGCTACACCTTC
d_gene: .; j_gene: TRBJ1-1; len: 14; abundance: .; v_gene: TRBV5-1; CDR3aa: CATKGYGANTEAFF; CDR3nt: TGCGCCACCAAAGGGTATGGGGCGAACACTGAAGCTTTCTTT
d_gene: TRBD2; j_gene: TRBJ2-3; len: 15; abundance: .; v_gene: TRBV18; CDR3aa: CASSLKREGADTQYF; CDR3nt: TGTGCCAGCTCCTTGAAGCGGGAGGGGGCAGATACGCAGTATTTT
d_gene: .; j_gene: TRBJ1-1; len: 15; abundance: .; v_gene: TRBV10-1; CDR3aa: CASSDYALGNTEAFF; CDR3nt: TGCGCCAGCAGTGATTATGCACTAGGAAACACTGAAGCTTTCTTT
d_gene: .; j_gene: TRBJ1-2; len: 14; abundance: .; v_gene: TRBV18; CDR3aa: CASSPTQEDYGYTF; CDR3nt: TGTGCCAGCTCACCCACCCAGGAGGACTATGGCTACACCTTC
d_gene: .; j_gene: TRBJ1-2; len: 13; abundance: .; v_gene: TRBV11-2; CDR3aa: CASSLINSYGYTF; CDR3nt: TGTGCCAGCAGCTTGATCAACTCCTATGGCTACACCTTC